A single sample gave rise to the 32 T cell receptor beta chains below, sequenced in a study of blood T cell repertoires in COVID-19 (dated by TCRdb to the early 2020s). The method behind the library was the immunoSEQ multiplex PCR assay. TCRdb retrieved this table from immuneACCESS and kept in-frame rearrangements only. Not all clones are present; in checked studies, unresolved V genes account for under half, and no reason is known for the remainder. Present in this sample are 250,000 or so clones, under 90% of which were seen just once. Jointly, the top ten make up 3.5% to 4% of the sample. Sequencing was performed on PBMCs or T cells enriched from blood (not recorded which). The receptors shown here come from a woman in her 40s who had been exposed to COVID-19.

V usage is TRBV27 and J usage is TRBJ1-2, with D perhaps matching TRBD1 (6 bases). CDR1 MNHEY and CDR2 SMNVEV come from the germline V gene (reference sequence). This CDR3 contains 15 residues. V was cut by 2 bases and J by 4 bases, with 14 bases left in between. CDR3 sequence: CASSLRGGGGYGYTF. CDR3 sequence (DNA): TGTGCCAGCAGTTTAAGGGGGGGCGGAGGCTATGGCTACACCTTC.

This chain connects TRBV6-2 or TRBV6-3 to TRBJ2-7, with TRBD1 identical over 9 bases. The CDR3 loop spans 15 amino acids. V was clipped by 3 bases and J by 2 bases; unmatched bases: 5. Germline loops: CDR1 MNHEY, CDR2 SVGEGT. DNA of the CDR3: TGTGCCAGCAGTTATCGGACAGGGGCGGCCTACGAGCAGTACTTC. It encodes CASSYRTGAAYEQYF.

The chain employs TRBV19 and TRBJ1-5; the D gene is possibly TRBD1 (5 bases). From germline, CDR1 is LNHDA and CDR2 SQIVND (reference sequence). V was trimmed by 7 bases and J by 6 bases, leaving 19 bases between them. The length of the CDR3 is 15 residues. CDR3 DNA sequence: TGTGCCAGTACCACGGGAACCGCGGGGGGTCAGCCCCAGCATTTT. It is translated as CASTTGTAGGQPQHF.

This clone occurred once. The chain employs TRBV19 and TRBJ2-7; D might be TRBD1 (6 bases). The CDR3 totals 13 residues. Germline V gene data show CDR1 as LNHDA and CDR2 as SQIVND (reference sequence). V dropped 1 base and J dropped 2 bases, with 6 bases sitting between them. DNA for the CDR3: TGTGCCAGTAGTATAGGGACAGCCTACGAGCAGTACTTC. It codes for CASSIGTAYEQYF.

This rearrangement joins TRBV12-3 or TRBV12-4 to TRBJ1-1; D is possibly TRBD1 (5 bases). V lost 6 bases, J lost 4 bases, and 12 bases lay in between. This CDR3 has 13 amino acids. The CDR3 DNA reads TGTGCCAGCAGGAGCAGGGTAGGCACTGAAGCTTTCTTT. Residues: CASRSRVGTEAFF.

The chain recombines TRBV2 with TRBJ1-1; perhaps TRBD1 as D (5 bases). Germline V gene lookup returns CDR1 SNHLY and CDR2 FYNNEI. CDR3 size: 15 residues. Trimming cost V 6 bases and J 5 bases, with 19 bases left between them. CDR3 protein: CASRPRALGETEAFF. CDR3 in DNA: TGTGCCAGCAGGCCCAGGGCCCTTGGGGAAACTGAAGCTTTCTTT.

This clone is a singleton in its sample. The chain is built from TRBV7-2 and TRBJ2-7, with 7 nucleotides matching TRBD1. The germline V gene encodes CDR1 SGHTA and CDR2 FQGNSA. The CDR3 totals 15 residues. Trimming took 4 bases from V and 0 from J; bases not matched to a gene: 6. The CDR3 region is CASSSDRTSSYEQYF. In DNA form, the CDR3 reads TGTGCCAGCAGCTCGGACAGGACGAGCTCCTACGAGCAGTACTTC.

The rearrangement uses TRBV6-1 and TRBJ1-2; TRBD1 matches 12 bases. The germline CDR1 and CDR2 sequences are MNHNS and SASEGT. J was trimmed by 8 bases and V by 3 bases; bases with no gene match: 13. This CDR3 is 17 amino acids long. This CDR3 is CASSEPAGTGGRWGYTF. The CDR3 DNA follows: TGTGCCAGCAGTGAGCCAGCCGGGACAGGGGGCCGCTGGGGCTACACCTTC.

J is TRBJ2-5 and V is TRBV7-2, with a tentative D call TRBD2 (6 bases). Germline loops: CDR1 SGHTA, CDR2 FQGNSA. The CDR3 totals 15 residues. V was trimmed by 8 bases and J by 1 base, leaving 17 bases between them. The CDR3 loop is CASDTGGGGQETQYF. In nucleotides, the CDR3 is TGTGCCAGCGATACTGGTGGGGGAGGCCAAGAGACCCAGTACTTC. The entire variable domain, with the rest obtained from reference TRBV7-2 and TRBJ2-5, is as follows: GAGVSQSPSNKVTEKGKDVELRCDPISGHTALYWYRQSLGQGLEFLIYFQGNSAPDKSGLPSDRFSAERTGGSVSTLTIQRTQQEDSAVYLCASDTGGGGQETQYFGPGTRLLVL.

The chain recombines TRBV5-4 with TRBJ2-5; TRBD2 agrees at 10 bases. This CDR3 has 15 amino acids. V shed 2 bases, J shed 5 bases, and the junction held 6 bases outside the gene matches. Germline CDR1 and CDR2: SGHNT and YYREEE (reference sequence). The CDR3 bases are TGTGCCAGCAGCTTAAAGCGGGGGGGCATGGAGACCCAGTACTTC. It codes for CASSLKRGGMETQYF.

This clone appeared once. The chain carries TRBV6-6 and TRBJ1-4, with 8 bases matching TRBD1. The CDR3 spans 15 residues. Germline CDR1 reads MNHNY; CDR2 reads SVGAGI (reference sequence). Trimming at V came to 4 bases and at J to 6 bases, leaving 7 bases not matched to a gene. The CDR3 loop is CASSSGQGHDEKLFF. CDR3 bases: TGTGCCAGCAGTTCCGGACAGGGACACGATGAAAAACTGTTTTTT.

The chain links TRBV6-1 to TRBJ2-7, with TRBD2 identical over 10 bases. This CDR3 has 14 amino acids. With 6 bases clipped from V and 5 bases from J, the junction kept 7 bases outside the gene matches. Germline assignment: CDR1 MNHNS and CDR2 SASEGT. The CDR3 protein is CASRKLAGRNEQYF. In nucleotides, the CDR3 is TGTGCCAGCAGAAAACTAGCGGGGCGGAACGAGCAGTACTTC.

V usage is TRBV12-3 or TRBV12-4 and J usage is TRBJ1-1; D unresolved. The V and J ends lost 1 base and 8 bases respectively, with 5 bases between them. CDR3 length: 11 residues. Here the CDR3 reads CASSLGAEAFF. The CDR3 bases are TGTGCCAGCAGTTTAGGGGCGGAAGCTTTCTTT.

This chain joins TRBV28 and TRBJ1-1, with D tentatively TRBD1 (5 bases). V lost 6 bases and J lost 5, with 13 bases in between. Germline V gives CDR1 MDHEN, CDR2 SYDVKM. This CDR3 contains 13 residues. The CDR3 here is CASRSDRRTEAFF. CDR3 coding DNA: TGTGCCAGCAGGTCTGACAGACGGACTGAAGCTTTCTTT.

The V and J genes are TRBV27 and TRBJ1-6; D remains unclear. The CDR3 sequence is 14 residues long. CDR1 and CDR2 (germline): MNHEY, SMNVEV (reference sequence). V lost 6 bases and J lost 0, with 6 bases in between. CDR3 nucleotide sequence: TGTGCCAGCAGGGTCGGCTCCTATAATTCACCCCTCCACTTT. Protein sequence: CASRVGSYNSPLHF.

The chain recombines TRBV5-6 with TRBJ1-5; D call uncertain. Germline V gives CDR1 SGHDT, CDR2 YYEEEE. V was shortened by 1 base and J by 0 bases, with 5 bases between the two germline ends. This CDR3 has 14 amino acids. The CDR3 region is CASSLLYSNQPQHF. Here the CDR3 DNA reads TGTGCCAGCAGCTTGCTCTATAGCAATCAGCCCCAGCATTTT.

The chain joins TRBV2 to TRBJ2-3; D may be TRBD2 (6 bases). The CDR3 totals 16 residues. The germline CDR1 and CDR2 sequences are SNHLY and FYNNEI. V was clipped by 5 bases and J by 0 bases, with 15 bases between them. CDR3 sequence: CASSLRDLRSTDTQYF. In nucleotides, the CDR3 is TGTGCCAGCAGTCTCCGGGACTTACGAAGCACAGATACGCAGTATTTT. The full variable domain, in which reference TRBV2 and TRBJ2-3 provide the parts outside the CDR3, is EPEVTQTPSHQVTQMGQEVILRCVPISNHLYFYWYRQILGQKVEFLVSFYNNEISEKSEIFDDQFSVERPDGSNFTLKIRSTKLEDSAMYFCASSLRDLRSTDTQYFGPGTRLTVL.

The chain joins TRBV5-6 to TRBJ2-5; TRBD1 agrees at 12 bases. Germline loops: CDR1 SGHDT, CDR2 YYEEEE. The CDR3 spans 15 residues. Germline trimming cut 4 bases from V and 5 bases from J; bases unmatched to any gene: 6. CDR3 DNA sequence: TGTGCCAGCAGCACTGGGACAGGGGGCCGGGAGACCCAGTACTTC. Protein sequence: CASSTGTGGRETQYF.

CDR3 protein: CASSQGAGSQETQYF. CDR3 nucleotides: TGTGCCAGCAGCCAAGGAGCGGGGTCCCAAGAGACCCAGTACTTC. J is TRBJ2-5 and V is TRBV28, with TRBD2 identical over 7 bases. Germline V gives CDR1 MDHEN, CDR2 SYDVKM. The J segment lost 1 base and the V segment lost 6 bases, leaving 8 bases of the junction unmatched. The CDR3 contains 15 residues. The variable domain in full, with the rest retrieved from reference TRBV28 and TRBJ2-5, is DVKVTQSSRYLVKRTGEKVFLECVQDMDHENMFWYRQDPGLGLRLIYFSYDVKMKEKGDIPEGYSVSREKKERFSLILESASTNQTSMYLCASSQGAGSQETQYFGPGTRLLVL.

This sequence joins TRBV5-1 and TRBJ2-3; TRBD2 agrees at 11 bases. V shed 4 bases, J shed 5 bases, and the junction held 6 bases outside the gene matches. The CDR3 contains 15 residues. Germline CDR1 is SGHRS and CDR2 is YFSETQ. The CDR3 loop reads CASSKITSGGDTQYF. CDR3 in DNA: TGCGCCAGCAGCAAAATAACTAGCGGGGGAGATACGCAGTATTTT. The complete variable domain, with remaining parts taken from reference TRBV5-1 and TRBJ2-3, reads KAGVTQTPRYLIKTRGQQVTLSCSPISGHRSVSWYQQTPGQGLQFLFEYFSETQRNKGNFPGRFSGRQFSNSRSEMNVSTLELGDSALYLCASSKITSGGDTQYFGPGTRLTVL.

This chain uses TRBV4-2 with TRBJ2-1, with TRBD2 identical over 12 bases. CDR3 length: 17 residues. Trimming at V came to 3 bases and at J to 0 bases, leaving 3 bases not matched to a gene. The V gene's germline CDR1 is LGHNA and CDR2 YNFKEQ. The CDR3 DNA reads TGTGCCAGCAGCCAGACTAGCGGGGGAAGCTCCTACAATGAGCAGTTCTTC. Amino acids: CASSQTSGGSSYNEQFF.

This clone occurred once. The chain couples TRBV19 to TRBJ1-2; the match to TRBD1 covers 8 bases. The junction had 12 bases not matched to a gene; V was cut back by 2 bases and J by 4 bases. The CDR3 has 17 amino acids. Per germline, CDR1 LNHDA and CDR2 SQIVND (reference sequence). DNA of the CDR3: TGTGCCAGTAGTATAACGACAGGGGCCAGCTCTCCCTATGGCTACACCTTC. It is translated as CASSITTGASSPYGYTF. Variable domain in full (rest from reference TRBV19 and TRBJ1-2): DGGITQSPKYLFRKEGQNVTLSCEQNLNHDAMYWYRQDPGQGLRLIYYSQIVNDFQKGDIAEGYSVSREKKESFPLTVTSAQKNPTAFYLCASSITTGASSPYGYTFGSGTRLTVV.

The chain links TRBV9 to TRBJ1-1; maybe TRBD1 (6 bases). Trimming cost V 4 bases and J 8 bases, with 12 bases left between them. In germline, CDR1 is SGDLS, CDR2 YYNGEE. This CDR3 comprises 12 residues. CDR3 in DNA: TGTGCCAGCAGCCCCCGGGACATGGAAGCTTTCTTT. The encoded protein is CASSPRDMEAFF.

V gene TRBV4-2 combines with J gene TRBJ2-5; the D is unclear. V dropped 4 bases and J dropped 5 bases, with 8 bases sitting between them. CDR1 and CDR2 from the germline V gene are LGHNA and YNFKEQ. There are 12 residues in the CDR3. The CDR3 nucleotides read TGTGCCAGCAGCCCAATCGGGGAGACCCAGTACTTC. Translation gives CASSPIGETQYF.

The chain has TRBV7-3 and TRBJ1-2; 9 nucleotides align to TRBD1. J was trimmed by 4 bases and V by 8 bases; bases with no gene match: 5. The CDR3 sequence is 13 residues long. CDR1 and CDR2 from the germline V gene are SGHTA and FQGTGA. Written as DNA, the CDR3 is TGTGCCAGCTCCTTGACAGGGGGCTATGGCTACACCTTC. Protein product: CASSLTGGYGYTF. Full variable domain (rest looked up from reference TRBV7-3 and TRBJ1-2): GAGVSQTPSNKVTEKGKYVELRCDPISGHTALYWYRQSLGQGPEFLIYFQGTGAADDSGLPNDRFFAVRPEGSVSTLKIQRTERGDSAVYLCASSLTGGYGYTFGSGTRLTVV.

V gene TRBV18 combines with J gene TRBJ1-4; weak D call: TRBD1 (6 bases). This CDR3 is built from 15 residues. Trimming shortened V by 5 bases and J by 5 bases, and 15 bases separated the two germline ends. In germline, CDR1 is KGHSH, CDR2 LQKENI. CDR3: CASSERQDSNEKLFF. Written as DNA, the CDR3 is TGTGCCAGCTCAGAACGACAGGATTCCAATGAAAAACTGTTTTTT.

A word on this clone: One end of the junction fails to match germline, which may point to a read error. This chain connects TRBV11-2 to TRBJ1-1; TRBD1 aligns across 12 bases. Germline CDR1 is SGHAT and CDR2 is FQNNGV. The CDR3 is made up of 16 amino acids. The CDR3 here is CATSLWLGQGAPEAFF. The CDR3 DNA sequence: TGTGCCACCAGCTTATGGTTGGGACAGGGGGCGCCTGAAGCTTTCTTT.

The J gene is TRBJ1-3, the V gene TRBV9; TRBD1 matches 7 bases. The CDR3 length is 17 residues. Germline CDR1 SGDLS, CDR2 YYNGEE. V shed 3 bases and J 2 bases; nucleotides not matched to a gene: 11. The CDR3 is CASSGGGPGVPGNTIYF. The CDR3 DNA follows: TGTGCCAGCAGCGGAGGGGGCCCTGGGGTCCCTGGAAACACCATATATTTT.

The chain couples TRBV19 to TRBJ1-2; D gene uncertain. V lost 4 bases, J lost 1 base, and 7 bases lay in between. Germline CDR1 is LNHDA and CDR2 is SQIVND (reference sequence). The CDR3 has 13 amino acids. The DNA for the CDR3 is TGTGCCAGTAGTACCCAAATTAACTATGGCTACACCTTC. It is translated as CASSTQINYGYTF.

The chain links TRBV2 to TRBJ1-2; no clear D gene. The CDR3 runs to 11 residues. Germline loops: CDR1 SNHLY, CDR2 FYNNEI. V dropped 4 bases and J dropped 3 bases, with 3 bases sitting between them. CDR3 protein: CASSAYYGYTF. For the CDR3, the DNA is TGTGCCAGCAGTGCTTACTATGGCTACACCTTC.

The rearrangement uses TRBV11-1 and TRBJ2-5; tentative D call: TRBD2 (6 bases). CDR3 length: 17 amino acids. The V end was cut by 0 bases, the J end by 1 base, with 15 bases between. Germline V gene lookup returns CDR1 SGHAT and CDR2 FQDESV (reference sequence). CDR3 protein: CASSLALGGEIQETQYF. The CDR3 DNA sequence: TGTGCCAGCAGCTTAGCGTTAGGAGGGGAGATCCAAGAGACCCAGTACTTC.

This clone has just one count. The V and J genes are TRBV4-1 and TRBJ2-1; D might be TRBD2 (6 bases). The CDR3 length is 18 residues. Germline CDR1 reads MGHRA; CDR2 reads YSYEKL. V was pared by 0 bases and J by 6 bases, with 21 bases between. CDR3 nucleotide sequence: TGCGCCAGCAGCCAAGATCTTGCGACTAGAGGTCGTGGCAATGAGCAGTTCTTC. Encoded protein: CASSQDLATRGRGNEQFF.